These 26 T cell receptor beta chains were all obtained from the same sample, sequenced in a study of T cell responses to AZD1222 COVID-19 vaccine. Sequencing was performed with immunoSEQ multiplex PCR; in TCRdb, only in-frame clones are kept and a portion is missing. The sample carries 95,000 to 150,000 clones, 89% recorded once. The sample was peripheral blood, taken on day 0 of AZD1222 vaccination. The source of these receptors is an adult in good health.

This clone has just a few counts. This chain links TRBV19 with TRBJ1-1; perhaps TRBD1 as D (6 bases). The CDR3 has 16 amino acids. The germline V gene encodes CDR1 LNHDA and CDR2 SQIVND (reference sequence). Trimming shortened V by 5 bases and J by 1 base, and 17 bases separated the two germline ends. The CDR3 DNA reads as TGTGCCAGTAGTTTTCGCTCGAGGACAGCGAACACTGAAGCTTTCTTT. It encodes CASSFRSRTANTEAFF. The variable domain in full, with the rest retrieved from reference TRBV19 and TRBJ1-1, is DGGITQSPKYLFRKEGQNVTLSCEQNLNHDAMYWYRQDPGQGLRLIYYSQIVNDFQKGDIAEGYSVSREKKESFPLTVTSAQKNPTAFYLCASSFRSRTANTEAFFGQGTRLTVV.

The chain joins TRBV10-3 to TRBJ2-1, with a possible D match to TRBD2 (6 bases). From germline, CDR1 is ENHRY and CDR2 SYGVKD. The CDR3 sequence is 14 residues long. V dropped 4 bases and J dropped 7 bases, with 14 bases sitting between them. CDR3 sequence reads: CAISGEVAANEQFF. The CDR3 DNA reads TGTGCCATCAGTGGAGAAGTAGCGGCAAATGAGCAGTTCTTC.

CDR3 DNA: TGTGCCAGCTCACCCGCGAGCCTGGGCACTGAAGCTTTCTTT. Protein: CASSPASLGTEAFF. The chain recombines TRBV18 with TRBJ1-1; D not certain. Trimming stripped 3 bases from V and 4 bases from J, with 12 bases between. The CDR3 length is 14 residues. Germline V gene lookup returns CDR1 KGHSH and CDR2 LQKENI.

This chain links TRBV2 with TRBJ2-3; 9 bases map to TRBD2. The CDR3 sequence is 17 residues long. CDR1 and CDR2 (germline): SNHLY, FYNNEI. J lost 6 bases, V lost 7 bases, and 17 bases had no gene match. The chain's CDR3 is CASTPGPTSGGPDTQYF. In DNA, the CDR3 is TGTGCCAGCACCCCCGGCCCGACTAGCGGTGGTCCGGATACGCAGTATTTT.

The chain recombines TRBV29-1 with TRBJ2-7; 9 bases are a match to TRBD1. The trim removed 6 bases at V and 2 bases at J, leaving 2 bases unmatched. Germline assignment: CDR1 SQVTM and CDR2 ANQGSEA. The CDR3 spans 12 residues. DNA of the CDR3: TGCAGCGTCGGGACAGGGCCCTACGAGCAGTACTTC. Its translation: CSVGTGPYEQYF.

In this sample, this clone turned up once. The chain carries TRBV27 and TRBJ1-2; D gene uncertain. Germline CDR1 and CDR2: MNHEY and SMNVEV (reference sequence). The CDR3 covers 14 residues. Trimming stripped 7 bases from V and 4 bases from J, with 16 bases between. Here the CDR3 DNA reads TGTGCCAGCAAATTGGACCGTTCCCCCTATGGCTACACCTTC. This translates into CASKLDRSPYGYTF.

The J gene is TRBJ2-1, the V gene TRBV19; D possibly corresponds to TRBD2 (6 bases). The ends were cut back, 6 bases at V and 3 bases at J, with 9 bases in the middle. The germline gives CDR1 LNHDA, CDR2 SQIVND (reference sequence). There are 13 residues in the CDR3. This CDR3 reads CASRGTDYNEQFF. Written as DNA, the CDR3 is TGTGCCAGTAGGGGGACTGACTACAATGAGCAGTTCTTC.

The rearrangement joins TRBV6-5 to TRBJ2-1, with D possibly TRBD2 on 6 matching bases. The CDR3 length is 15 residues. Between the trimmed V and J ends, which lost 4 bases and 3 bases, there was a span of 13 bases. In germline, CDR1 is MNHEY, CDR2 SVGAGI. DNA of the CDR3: TGTGCCAGCAGTTTTGAATGGGGGGACTACAATGAGCAGTTCTTC. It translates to CASSFEWGDYNEQFF.

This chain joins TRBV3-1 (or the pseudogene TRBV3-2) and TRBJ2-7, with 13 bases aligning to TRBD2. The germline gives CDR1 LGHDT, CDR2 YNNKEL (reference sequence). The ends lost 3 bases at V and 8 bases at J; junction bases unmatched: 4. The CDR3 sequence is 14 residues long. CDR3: CASSQGTSGIKQYF. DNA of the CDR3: TGTGCCAGCAGCCAGGGGACTAGCGGGATTAAGCAGTACTTC.

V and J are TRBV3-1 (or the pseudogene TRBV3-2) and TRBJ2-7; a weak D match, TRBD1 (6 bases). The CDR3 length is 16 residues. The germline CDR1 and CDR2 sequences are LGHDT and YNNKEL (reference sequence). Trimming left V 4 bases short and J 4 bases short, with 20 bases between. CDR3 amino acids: CASSPQDSGNPYEQYF. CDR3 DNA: TGTGCCAGCAGCCCCCAGGACAGTGGGAATCCTTACGAGCAGTACTTC.

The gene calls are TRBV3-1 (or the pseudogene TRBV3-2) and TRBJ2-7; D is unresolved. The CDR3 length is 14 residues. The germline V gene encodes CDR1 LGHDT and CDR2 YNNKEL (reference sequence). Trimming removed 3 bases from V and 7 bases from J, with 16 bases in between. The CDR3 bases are TGTGCCAGCAGCCAGAGGACCGGATCGGTGGAGCAGTACTTC. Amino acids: CASSQRTGSVEQYF.

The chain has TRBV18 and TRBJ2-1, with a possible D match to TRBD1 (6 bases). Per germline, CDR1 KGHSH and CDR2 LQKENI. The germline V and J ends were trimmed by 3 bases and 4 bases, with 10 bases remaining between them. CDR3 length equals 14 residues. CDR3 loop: CASSPRTVYNEQFF. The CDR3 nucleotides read TGTGCCAGCTCACCGAGGACAGTTTACAATGAGCAGTTCTTC.

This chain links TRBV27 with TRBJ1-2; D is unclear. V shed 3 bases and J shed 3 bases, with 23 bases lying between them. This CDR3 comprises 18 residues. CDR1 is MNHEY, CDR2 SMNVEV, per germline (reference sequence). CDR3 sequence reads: CASSFGLGERVGYYGYTF. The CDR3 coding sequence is TGTGCCAGCAGTTTCGGTCTGGGAGAGAGGGTCGGTTACTATGGCTACACCTTC.

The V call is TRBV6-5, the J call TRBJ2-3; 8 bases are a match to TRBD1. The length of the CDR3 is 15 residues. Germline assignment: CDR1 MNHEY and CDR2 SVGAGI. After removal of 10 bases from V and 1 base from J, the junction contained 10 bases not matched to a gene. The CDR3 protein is CATAMPGQGTDTQYF. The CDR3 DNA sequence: TGTGCCACCGCTATGCCGGGACAGGGCACAGATACGCAGTATTTT.

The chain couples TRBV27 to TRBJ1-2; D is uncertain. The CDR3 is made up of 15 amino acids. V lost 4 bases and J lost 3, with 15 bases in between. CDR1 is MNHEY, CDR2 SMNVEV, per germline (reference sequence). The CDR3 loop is CASSSSWSGHYGYTF. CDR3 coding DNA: TGTGCCAGCAGTTCATCCTGGAGCGGACACTATGGCTACACCTTC.

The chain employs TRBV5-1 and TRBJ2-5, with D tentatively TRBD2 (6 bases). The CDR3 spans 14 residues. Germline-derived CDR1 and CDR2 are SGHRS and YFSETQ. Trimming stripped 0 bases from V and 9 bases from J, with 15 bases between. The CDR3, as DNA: TGCGCCAGCAGCTTGGCCGGGGAGGTAGGGGCCCAGTACTTC. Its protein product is CASSLAGEVGAQYF.

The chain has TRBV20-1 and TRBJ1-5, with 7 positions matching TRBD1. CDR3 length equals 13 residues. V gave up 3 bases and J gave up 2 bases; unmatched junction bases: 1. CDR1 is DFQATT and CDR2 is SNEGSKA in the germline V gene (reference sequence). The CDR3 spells CSASGQGNQPQHF. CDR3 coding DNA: TGCAGTGCTAGTGGACAGGGCAATCAGCCCCAGCATTTT.

The CDR3 sequence: CAISDLQNTDTQYF. In nucleotides, the CDR3 is TGTGCCATCAGTGATTTACAGAACACAGATACGCAGTATTTT. The J gene is TRBJ2-3, the V gene TRBV10-3; no definite D call. The germline CDR1 and CDR2 sequences are ENHRY and SYGVKD. There are 14 residues in the CDR3. Trimming shortened V by 3 bases and J by 2 bases, and 9 bases separated the two germline ends.

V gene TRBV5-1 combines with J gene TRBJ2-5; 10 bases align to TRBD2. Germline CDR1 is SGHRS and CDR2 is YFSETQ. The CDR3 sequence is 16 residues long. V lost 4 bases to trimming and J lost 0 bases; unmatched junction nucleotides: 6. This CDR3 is CASSEGLAANQETQYF. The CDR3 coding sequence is TGCGCCAGCAGCGAAGGACTAGCGGCTAACCAAGAGACCCAGTACTTC. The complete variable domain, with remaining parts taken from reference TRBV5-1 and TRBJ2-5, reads KAGVTQTPRYLIKTRGQQVTLSCSPISGHRSVSWYQQTPGQGLQFLFEYFSETQRNKGNFPGRFSGRQFSNSRSEMNVSTLELGDSALYLCASSEGLAANQETQYFGPGTRLLVL.

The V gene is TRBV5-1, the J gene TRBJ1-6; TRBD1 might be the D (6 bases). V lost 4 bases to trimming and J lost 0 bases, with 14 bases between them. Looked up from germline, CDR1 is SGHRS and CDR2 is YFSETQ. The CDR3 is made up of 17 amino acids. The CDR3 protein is CASSPAGANSYNSPLHF. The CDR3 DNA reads TGCGCCAGCAGCCCGGCGGGGGCAAACTCCTATAATTCACCCCTCCACTTT. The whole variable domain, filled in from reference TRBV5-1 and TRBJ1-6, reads KAGVTQTPRYLIKTRGQQVTLSCSPISGHRSVSWYQQTPGQGLQFLFEYFSETQRNKGNFPGRFSGRQFSNSRSEMNVSTLELGDSALYLCASSPAGANSYNSPLHFGNGTRLTVT.

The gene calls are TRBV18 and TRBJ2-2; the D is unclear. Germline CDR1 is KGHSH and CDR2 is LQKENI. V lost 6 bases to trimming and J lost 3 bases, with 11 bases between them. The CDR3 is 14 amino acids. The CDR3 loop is CASSTATDTGELFF. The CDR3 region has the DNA TGTGCCAGCTCTACCGCGACGGACACCGGGGAGCTGTTTTTT.

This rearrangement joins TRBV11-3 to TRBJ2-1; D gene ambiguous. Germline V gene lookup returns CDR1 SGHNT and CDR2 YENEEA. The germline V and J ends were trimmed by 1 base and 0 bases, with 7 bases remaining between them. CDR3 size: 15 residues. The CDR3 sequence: CASSLGASSYNEQFF. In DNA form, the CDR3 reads TGTGCCAGCAGCTTAGGCGCTAGCTCCTACAATGAGCAGTTCTTC. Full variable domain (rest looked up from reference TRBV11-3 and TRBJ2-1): EAGVVQSPRYKIIEKKQPVAFWCNPISGHNTLYWYLQNLGQGPELLIRYENEEAVDDSQLPKDRFSAERLKGVDSTLKIQPAELGDSAVYLCASSLGASSYNEQFFGPGTRLTVL.

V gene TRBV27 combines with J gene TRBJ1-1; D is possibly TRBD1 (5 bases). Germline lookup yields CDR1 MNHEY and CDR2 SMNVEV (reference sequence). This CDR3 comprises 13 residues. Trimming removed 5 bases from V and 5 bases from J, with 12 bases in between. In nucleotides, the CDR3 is TGTGCCAGCAGTCCATATTGGGGGACTGAAGCTTTCTTT. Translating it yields CASSPYWGTEAFF.

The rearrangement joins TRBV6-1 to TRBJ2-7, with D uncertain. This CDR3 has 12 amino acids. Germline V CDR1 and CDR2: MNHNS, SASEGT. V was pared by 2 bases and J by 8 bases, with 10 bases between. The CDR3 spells CASSESRVKQYF. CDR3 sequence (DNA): TGTGCCAGCAGTGAATCCCGGGTAAAGCAGTACTTC.

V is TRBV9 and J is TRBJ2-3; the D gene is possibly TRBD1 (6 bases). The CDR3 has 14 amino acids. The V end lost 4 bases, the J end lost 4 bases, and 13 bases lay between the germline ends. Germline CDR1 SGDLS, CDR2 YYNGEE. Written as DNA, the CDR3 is TGTGCCAGCAGCTCCCGGACAGAATCAGATACGCAGTATTTT. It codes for CASSSRTESDTQYF.

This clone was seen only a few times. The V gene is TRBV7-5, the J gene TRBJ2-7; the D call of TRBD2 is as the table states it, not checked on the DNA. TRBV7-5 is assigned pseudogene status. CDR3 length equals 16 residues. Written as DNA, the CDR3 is TGTGTCAGAAGCTCCCGGACTAGCGGGACTTGGAACGAGCAGTACTTC. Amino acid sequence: CVRSSRTSGTWNEQYF.